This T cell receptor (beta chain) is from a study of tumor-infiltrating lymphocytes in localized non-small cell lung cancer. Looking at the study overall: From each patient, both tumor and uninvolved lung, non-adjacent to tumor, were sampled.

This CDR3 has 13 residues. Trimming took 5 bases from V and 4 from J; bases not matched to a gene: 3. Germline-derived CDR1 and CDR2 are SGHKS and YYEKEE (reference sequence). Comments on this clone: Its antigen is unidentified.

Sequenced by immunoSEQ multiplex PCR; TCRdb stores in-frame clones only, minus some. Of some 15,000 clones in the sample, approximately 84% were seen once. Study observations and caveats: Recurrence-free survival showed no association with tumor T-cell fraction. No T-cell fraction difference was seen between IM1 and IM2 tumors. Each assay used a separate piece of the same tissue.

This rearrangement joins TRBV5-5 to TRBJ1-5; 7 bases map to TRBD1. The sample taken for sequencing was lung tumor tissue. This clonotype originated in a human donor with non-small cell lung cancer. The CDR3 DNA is TGTGCCAGCAGTTTACAGGGGAATCAGCCCCAGCATTTT. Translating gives CASSLQGNQPQHF.